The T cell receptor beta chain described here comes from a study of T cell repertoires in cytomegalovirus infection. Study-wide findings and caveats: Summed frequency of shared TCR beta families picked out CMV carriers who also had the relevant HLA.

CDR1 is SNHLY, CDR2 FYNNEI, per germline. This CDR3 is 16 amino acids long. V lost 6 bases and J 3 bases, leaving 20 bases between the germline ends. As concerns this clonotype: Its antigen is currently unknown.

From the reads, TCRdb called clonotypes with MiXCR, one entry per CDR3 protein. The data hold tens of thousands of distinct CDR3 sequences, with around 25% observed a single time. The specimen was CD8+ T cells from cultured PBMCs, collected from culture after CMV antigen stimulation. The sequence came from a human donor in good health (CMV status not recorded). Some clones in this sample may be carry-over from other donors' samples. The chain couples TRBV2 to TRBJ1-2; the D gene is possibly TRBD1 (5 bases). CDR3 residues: CASRPAGSQEDYGYTF. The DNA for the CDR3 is TGTGCCAGCAGGCCGGCGGGCTCACAGGAAGACTATGGCTACACCTTC.